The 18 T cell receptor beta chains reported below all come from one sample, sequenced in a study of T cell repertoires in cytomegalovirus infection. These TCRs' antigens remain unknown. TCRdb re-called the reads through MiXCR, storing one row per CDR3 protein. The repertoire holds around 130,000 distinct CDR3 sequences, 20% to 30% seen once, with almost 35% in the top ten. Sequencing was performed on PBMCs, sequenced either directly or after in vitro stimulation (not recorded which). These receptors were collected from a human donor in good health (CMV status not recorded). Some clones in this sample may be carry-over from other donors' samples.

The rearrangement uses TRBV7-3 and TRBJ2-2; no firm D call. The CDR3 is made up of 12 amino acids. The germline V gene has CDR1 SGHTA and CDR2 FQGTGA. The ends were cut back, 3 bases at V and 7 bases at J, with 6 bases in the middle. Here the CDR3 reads CASSFLGGELFF. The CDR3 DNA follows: TGTGCCAGCAGCTTCCTAGGCGGGGAGCTGTTTTTT.

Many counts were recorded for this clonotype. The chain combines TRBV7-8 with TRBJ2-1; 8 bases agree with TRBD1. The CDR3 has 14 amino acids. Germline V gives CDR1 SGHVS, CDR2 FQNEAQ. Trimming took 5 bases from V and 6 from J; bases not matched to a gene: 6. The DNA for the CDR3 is TGTGCCAGCAGCGTTTTTACAGGGGGCAATGAGCAGTTCTTC. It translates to CASSVFTGGNEQFF. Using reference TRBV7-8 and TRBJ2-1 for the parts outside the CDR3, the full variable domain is GAGVSQSPRYKVAKRGQDVALRCDPISGHVSLFWYQQALGQGPEFLTYFQNEAQLDKSGLPSDRFFAERPEGSVSTLKIQRTQQEDSAVYLCASSVFTGGNEQFFGPGTRLTVL.

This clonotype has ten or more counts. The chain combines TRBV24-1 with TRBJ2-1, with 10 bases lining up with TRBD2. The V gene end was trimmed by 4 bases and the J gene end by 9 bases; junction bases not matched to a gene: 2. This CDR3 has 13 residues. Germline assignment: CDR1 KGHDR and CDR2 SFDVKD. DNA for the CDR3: TGTGCCACCAGTGAAAGCGGGAGGGGTGAGCAGTTCTTC. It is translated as CATSESGRGEQFF.

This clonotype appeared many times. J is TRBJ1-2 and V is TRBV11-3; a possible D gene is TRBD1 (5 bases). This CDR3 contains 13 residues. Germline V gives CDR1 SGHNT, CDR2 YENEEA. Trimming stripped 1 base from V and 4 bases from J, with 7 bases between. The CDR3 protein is CASSLGQFYGYTF. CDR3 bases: TGTGCCAGCAGCTTAGGACAGTTCTATGGCTACACCTTC.

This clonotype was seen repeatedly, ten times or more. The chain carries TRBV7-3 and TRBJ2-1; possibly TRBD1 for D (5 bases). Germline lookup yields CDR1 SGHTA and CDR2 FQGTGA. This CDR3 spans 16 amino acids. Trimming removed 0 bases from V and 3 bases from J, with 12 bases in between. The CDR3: CASSLTAGSHYNEQFF. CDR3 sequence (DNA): TGTGCCAGCAGCTTAACGGCAGGGTCTCACTACAATGAGCAGTTCTTC.

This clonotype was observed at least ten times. CDR3 in amino acids: CASSSGLPFGDEQFF. In DNA form, the CDR3 reads TGTGCCAGCAGCTCCGGACTCCCCTTTGGGGATGAGCAGTTCTTC. The chain is built from TRBV7-2 and TRBJ2-1; possible D gene TRBD2, 5 bases. Germline loops: CDR1 SGHTA, CDR2 FQGNSA. V was pared by 4 bases and J by 8 bases, with 18 bases between. This CDR3 has 15 residues.

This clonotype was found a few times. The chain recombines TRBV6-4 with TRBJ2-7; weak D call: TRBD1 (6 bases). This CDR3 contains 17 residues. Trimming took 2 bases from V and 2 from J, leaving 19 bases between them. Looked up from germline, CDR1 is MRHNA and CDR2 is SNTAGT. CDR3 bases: TGTGCCAGCAGTGACGTCTCTGGGACACTATTTACCTACGAGCAGTACGTC. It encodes CASSDVSGTLFTYEQYV.

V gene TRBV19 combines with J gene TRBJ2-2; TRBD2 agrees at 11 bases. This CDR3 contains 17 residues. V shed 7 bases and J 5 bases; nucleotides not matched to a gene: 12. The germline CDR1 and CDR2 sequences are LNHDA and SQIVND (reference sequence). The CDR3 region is CASNTPPSSGRTGELFF. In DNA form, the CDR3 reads TGTGCCAGTAACACTCCCCCATCTAGCGGGAGGACCGGGGAGCTGTTTTTT.

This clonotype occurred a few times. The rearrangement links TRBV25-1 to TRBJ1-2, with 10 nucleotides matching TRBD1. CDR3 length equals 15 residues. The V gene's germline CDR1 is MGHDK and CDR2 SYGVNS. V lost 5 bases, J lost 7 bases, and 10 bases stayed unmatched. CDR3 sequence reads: CASSRAGTGVPGYTF. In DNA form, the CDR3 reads TGTGCCAGCAGTCGGGCCGGGACAGGGGTGCCTGGCTACACCTTC.

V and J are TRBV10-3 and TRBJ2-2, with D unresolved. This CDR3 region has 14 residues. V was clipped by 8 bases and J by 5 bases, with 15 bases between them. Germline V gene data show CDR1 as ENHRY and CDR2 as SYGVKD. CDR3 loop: CAIAVSAETGELFF. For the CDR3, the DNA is TGTGCCATCGCTGTGTCCGCGGAGACCGGGGAGCTGTTTTTT.

The CDR3 is CSASRSRRVGGRAVVGTQYF. The CDR3 region has the DNA TGCAGTGCTAGTCGTTCGAGAAGAGTGGGCGGGAGGGCGGTTGTTGGTACGCAGTATTTT. The chain joins TRBV20-1 to TRBJ2-3, with 9 bases aligning to TRBD2. V trimming: 3 bases; J trimming: 8 bases; junction bases outside the gene matches: 27. This CDR3 region has 20 residues. The germline CDR1 and CDR2 sequences are DFQATT and SNEGSKA (reference sequence).

CDR3 region: CASSSGVLEAFF. The CDR3 bases are TGTGCCAGCAGCTCCGGGGTATTGGAAGCTTTCTTT. The rearrangement uses TRBV7-2 and TRBJ1-1; D not resolved. The V gene's germline CDR1 is SGHTA and CDR2 FQGNSA. Trimming removed 4 bases at V and 8 bases at J, with 11 bases between. CDR3 length equals 12 residues. Full variable domain (rest looked up from reference TRBV7-2 and TRBJ1-1): GAGVSQSPSNKVTEKGKDVELRCDPISGHTALYWYRQSLGQGLEFLIYFQGNSAPDKSGLPSDRFSAERTGGSVSTLTIQRTQQEDSAVYLCASSSGVLEAFFGQGTRLTVV.

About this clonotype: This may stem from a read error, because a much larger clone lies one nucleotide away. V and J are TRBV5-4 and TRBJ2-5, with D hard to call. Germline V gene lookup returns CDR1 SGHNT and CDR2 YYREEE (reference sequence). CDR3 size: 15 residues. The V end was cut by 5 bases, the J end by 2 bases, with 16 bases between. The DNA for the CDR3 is TGTGCCAGCAGTCTTCCGCGACTTGGACAAGAGACCCAGTACTTC. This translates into CASSLPRLGQETQYF.

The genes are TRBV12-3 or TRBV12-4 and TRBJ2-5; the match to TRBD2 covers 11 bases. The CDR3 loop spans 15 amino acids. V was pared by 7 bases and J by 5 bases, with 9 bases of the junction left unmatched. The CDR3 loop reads CASTQTSGSRETQYF. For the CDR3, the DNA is TGTGCCAGCACCCAAACTAGCGGGAGTAGGGAGACCCAGTACTTC.

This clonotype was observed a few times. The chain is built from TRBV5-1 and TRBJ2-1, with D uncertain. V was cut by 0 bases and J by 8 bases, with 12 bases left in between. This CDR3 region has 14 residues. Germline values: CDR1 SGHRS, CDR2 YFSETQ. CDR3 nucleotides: TGCGCCAGCAGCTTGGGGACCCTCCCCGATGAGCAGTTCTTC. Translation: CASSLGTLPDEQFF.

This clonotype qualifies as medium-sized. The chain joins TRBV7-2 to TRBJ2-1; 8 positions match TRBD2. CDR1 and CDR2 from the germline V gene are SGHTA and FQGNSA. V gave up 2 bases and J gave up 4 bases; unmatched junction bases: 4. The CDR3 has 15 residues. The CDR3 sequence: CASSLKAGAYNEQFF. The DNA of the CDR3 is TGTGCCAGCAGCTTAAAAGCGGGAGCTTACAATGAGCAGTTCTTC.

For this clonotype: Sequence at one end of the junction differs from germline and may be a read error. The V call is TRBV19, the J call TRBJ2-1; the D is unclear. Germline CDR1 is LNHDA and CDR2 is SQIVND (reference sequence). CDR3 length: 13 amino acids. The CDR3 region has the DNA TGTGACAGTAGTATGACCGGGTTGCATGAGCAGTTCTTC. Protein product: CDSSMTGLHEQFF. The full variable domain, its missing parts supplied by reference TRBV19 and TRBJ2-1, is DGGITQSPKYLFRKEGQNVTLSCEQNLNHDAMYWYRQDPGQGLRLIYYSQIVNDFQKGDIAEGYSVSREKKESFPLTVTSAQKNPTAFYLCDSSMTGLHEQFFGPGTRLTVL.

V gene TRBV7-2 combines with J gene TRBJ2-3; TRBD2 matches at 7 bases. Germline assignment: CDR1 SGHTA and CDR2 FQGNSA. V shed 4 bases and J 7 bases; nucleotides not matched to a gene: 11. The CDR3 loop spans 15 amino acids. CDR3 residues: CASSYAGSGKNTQYF. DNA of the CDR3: TGTGCCAGCAGCTACGCCGGAAGCGGGAAGAATACGCAGTATTTT.